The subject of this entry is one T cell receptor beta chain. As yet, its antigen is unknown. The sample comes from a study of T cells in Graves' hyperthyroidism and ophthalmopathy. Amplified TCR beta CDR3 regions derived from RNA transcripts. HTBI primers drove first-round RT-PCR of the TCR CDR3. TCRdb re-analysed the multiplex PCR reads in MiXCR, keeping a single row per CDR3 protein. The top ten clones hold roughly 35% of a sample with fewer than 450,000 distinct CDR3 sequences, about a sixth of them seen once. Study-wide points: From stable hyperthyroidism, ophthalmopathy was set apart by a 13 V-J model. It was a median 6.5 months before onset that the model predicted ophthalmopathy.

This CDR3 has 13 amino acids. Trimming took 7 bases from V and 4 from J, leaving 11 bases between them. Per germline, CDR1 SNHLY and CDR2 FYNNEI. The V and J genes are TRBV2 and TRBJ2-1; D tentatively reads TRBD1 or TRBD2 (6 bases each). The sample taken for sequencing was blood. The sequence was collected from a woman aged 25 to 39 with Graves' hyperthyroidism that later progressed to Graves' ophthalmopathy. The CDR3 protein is CASKGGRYNEQFF. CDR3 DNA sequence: TGTGCCAGCAAGGGGGGACGGTACAATGAGCAGTTCTTC.